The present T cell receptor beta chain was sequenced within a study of T cell changes during pregnancy in multiple sclerosis. Assay: immunoSEQ multiplex PCR; the TCRdb copy retains only in-frame clones and omits some. In the table there are about 60,000 clones, around 96% of which are singletons. The receptor was derived from a female donor with multiple sclerosis, enrolled in a pregnancy study. Sequencing used CD8+ T cells from peripheral blood mononuclear cells, obtained after pregnancy.

The CDR3 sequence is CASSLGGIRTDEQYF. CDR3 coding DNA: TGTGCCAGCAGCTTGGGTGGCATTCGGACTGACGAGCAGTACTTC. The chain carries TRBV5-6 and TRBJ2-7; maybe TRBD2 (5 bases). Germline CDR1 SGHDT, CDR2 YYEEEE. V lost 0 bases, J lost 5 bases, and 15 bases lay in between. CDR3 size: 15 residues.